This T cell receptor beta chain was recorded in a study of T cell repertoires in aging, cancer and after chemotherapy. As for the study in general: Donor ages fell into six groups from 30 or younger up to 70 or older. Pre- and post-chemotherapy samples were paired from glioblastoma patients treated with temozolomide-based therapy. Points from the study as a whole: Untreated cancer patients had significantly lower blood TCR diversity than age-matched healthy donors.

The CDR3 has 15 residues. Per germline, CDR1 SGHRS and CDR2 YFSETQ. Trimming left V 2 bases short and J 2 bases short, with 14 bases between. Peripheral blood genomic DNA, not sorted cells or RNA, was the template. The count of this clonotype is one. What it binds is not known. Multiplex touch-down PCR with TRB-A/B primers amplified rearranged V-D-J TRB sequences. TCRdb used MiXCR to reprocess the multiplex PCR reads, holding one entry per CDR3 protein. The data show under 5,500 distinct CDR3 sequences, 25% to 30% seen once. J is TRBJ2-7 and V is TRBV5-1; possibly TRBD1 for D (6 bases). The sequencing input was blood. The TCR originated in a human donor with a solid tumor. CDR3 protein: CASSLTQGYAYEQYF. The CDR3 DNA reads TGCGCCAGCAGCTTAACACAGGGATATGCCTACGAGCAGTACTTC.